Below, 6 T cell receptor beta chains from the same sample are listed, as sequenced in a study of graft-versus-host responses after intestinal transplantation. Repertoires were generated with immunoSEQ multiplex PCR, while TCRdb's copy carries only in-frame clones and drops some. The sample contains about 92,000 clones, around nine tenths of which appear only once. No antigen has been identified for these receptors. The starting material was unstimulated CD8+ T cells sorted from spleen or lymph node cells, obtained before intestinal transplant. Source of these receptors: a human donor who received an intestinal transplant.

The chain joins TRBV6-5 to TRBJ2-7; D is undetermined. Germline V gene sequence: CDR1 MNHEY, CDR2 SVGAGI. The CDR3 totals 15 residues. Trimming removed 0 bases at V and 2 bases at J, with 11 bases between. This CDR3 reads CASSYSLGIPYEQYF. The CDR3 DNA reads TGTGCCAGCAGTTACTCTTTGGGCATCCCCTACGAGCAGTACTTC.

This clone appeared a few times. This chain joins TRBV4-1 and TRBJ1-6; D not resolved. The CDR3 is 15 amino acids. The germline V and J ends were trimmed by 3 bases and 8 bases, with 14 bases remaining between them. Germline CDR1 MGHRA, CDR2 YSYEKL. The chain's CDR3 is CASSQHNGRDSPLHF. The CDR3 nucleotides are TGCGCCAGCAGCCAGCACAATGGGAGGGATTCACCCCTCCACTTT.

The chain is built from TRBV6-1 and TRBJ2-3; D is unresolved. CDR1 is MNHNS, CDR2 SASEGT, per germline. Trimming stripped 1 base from V and 0 bases from J, with 8 bases between. The CDR3 runs 15 residues. The CDR3, as DNA: TGTGCCAGCAGTGAAGTCTGGTCTAGCACAGATACGCAGTATTTT. Its translation is CASSEVWSSTDTQYF.

The chain joins TRBV30 to TRBJ2-2; the match to TRBD1 covers 7 bases. The germline V gene has CDR1 GTSNPN and CDR2 SVGIG (reference sequence). There are 15 residues in the CDR3. V dropped 6 bases and J dropped 5; count of bases not matched to a gene: 12. CDR3 nucleotide sequence: TGTGCCTGTTGGACAGGAGGTGAGGGGACCGGGGAGCTGTTTTTT. Translation: CACWTGGEGTGELFF.

The V gene is TRBV9, the J gene TRBJ2-3; 9 bases are a match to TRBD1. This CDR3 contains 16 residues. Germline-derived CDR1 and CDR2 are SGDLS and YYNGEE. V lost 3 bases, J lost 2 bases, and 7 bases stayed unmatched. CDR3 amino acids: CASSARTGDNTDTQYF. CDR3 DNA: TGTGCCAGCAGCGCCCGGACAGGGGACAACACAGATACGCAGTATTTT.

CDR3 in DNA: TGTGCCAGCAGCCCATCGAACACTGAAGCTTTCTTT. Its protein is CASSPSNTEAFF. The rearrangement joins TRBV11-2 to TRBJ1-1; D gene uncertain. The CDR3 runs to 12 residues. Trimming pared 5 bases from V and 1 base from J, leaving 5 bases between. The germline gives CDR1 SGHAT, CDR2 FQNNGV.